This entry describes one T cell receptor (beta chain). Treatment of the sample: 19 received Ad26.COV2.S at low or high dose, single or two shots; about 5 received placebo; per-sample allocation not given. It was on day 63 after the first vaccine or placebo injection that samples were taken. The data were obtained in a study of Ad26.COV2.S vaccination and SARS-CoV-2 variants. Germline values: CDR1 MNHEY, CDR2 SMNVEV (reference sequence). Trimming removed 6 bases from V and 8 bases from J; junction bases left unmatched: 12. This CDR3 has 15 amino acids. Clones were read by immunoSEQ multiplex PCR, and TCRdb kept only the in-frame ones, dropping some. The sample consists of over 300,000 clones, 80% to 90% of them appearing once.

J is TRBJ2-1 and V is TRBV27; 8 positions match TRBD2. The receptor's source is a person between 18 and 59 years old who received the Ad26.COV2.S COVID-19 vaccine or a placebo. The input for sequencing was peripheral blood, taken in a trial of Ad26.COV2.S vaccine versus placebo. CDR3 region: CASRDPGTSVYEQFF. The CDR3 DNA reads TGTGCCAGCAGAGATCCCGGGACTAGTGTCTATGAGCAGTTCTTC.